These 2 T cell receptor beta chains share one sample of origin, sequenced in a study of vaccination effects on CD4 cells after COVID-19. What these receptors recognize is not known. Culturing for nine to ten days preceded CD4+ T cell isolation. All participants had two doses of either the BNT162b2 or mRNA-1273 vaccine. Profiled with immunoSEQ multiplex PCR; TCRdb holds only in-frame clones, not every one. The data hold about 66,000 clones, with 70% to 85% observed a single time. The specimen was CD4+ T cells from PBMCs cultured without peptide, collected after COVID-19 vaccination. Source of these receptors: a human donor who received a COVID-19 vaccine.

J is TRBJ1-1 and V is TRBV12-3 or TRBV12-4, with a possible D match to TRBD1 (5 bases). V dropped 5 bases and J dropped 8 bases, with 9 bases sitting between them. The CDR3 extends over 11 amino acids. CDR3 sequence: CASSGDGEAFF. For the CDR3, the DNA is TGTGCCAGCAGTGGGGACGGCGAAGCTTTCTTT.

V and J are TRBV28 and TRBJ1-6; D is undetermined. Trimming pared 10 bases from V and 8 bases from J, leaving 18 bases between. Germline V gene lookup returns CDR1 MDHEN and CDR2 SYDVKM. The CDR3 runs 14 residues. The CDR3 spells CATRPAGGDSPLHF. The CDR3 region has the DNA TGTGCCACCCGACCTGCAGGAGGAGATTCACCCCTCCACTTT.